These 31 T cell receptor beta chains came from one sample sequenced in a study of blood T cell repertoires in COVID-19. Clones were read by immunoSEQ multiplex PCR, and TCRdb kept only the in-frame ones, dropping some. The sample yields 450,000 to 500,000 clones, approximately 85% seen once. The material sequenced was peripheral blood. All receptors derive from a human donor in a cohort sampled during active COVID-19.

The chain is built from TRBV9 and TRBJ1-2; TRBD1 aligns across 7 bases. This CDR3 has 13 amino acids. Germline values: CDR1 SGDLS, CDR2 YYNGEE. V was pared by 4 bases and J by 4 bases, with 4 bases of the junction left unmatched. CDR3 coding DNA: TGTGCCAGCAGCAAGACAGGGATCTATGGCTACACCTTC. This translates into CASSKTGIYGYTF. The full variable domain, in which reference TRBV9 and TRBJ1-2 provide the parts outside the CDR3, is DSGVTQTPKHLITATGQRVTLRCSPRSGDLSVYWYQQSLDQGLQFLIQYYNGEERAKGNILERFSAQQFPDLHSELNLSSLELGDSALYFCASSKTGIYGYTFGSGTRLTVV.

With regard to this clone: Other DNA sequences in the sample encode the same CDR3. The gene calls are TRBV20-1 and TRBJ1-2, with D perhaps matching TRBD1 (6 bases). The germline CDR1 and CDR2 sequences are DFQATT and SNEGSKA (reference sequence). V was cut by 2 bases and J by 5 bases, with 6 bases left in between. The CDR3 consists of 11 residues. The CDR3 DNA sequence: TGCAGTGCTAGAAGGGGGTATGGCTACACCTTC. Amino acid sequence: CSARRGYGYTF.

The genes are TRBV19 and TRBJ1-1; D gene uncertain. CDR3 length: 11 residues. The germline CDR1 and CDR2 sequences are LNHDA and SQIVND (reference sequence). With 3 bases removed from V and 6 bases from J, the gap between germline ends came to 5 bases. CDR3 region: CASSIISEAFF. In nucleotides, the CDR3 is TGTGCCAGTAGTATTATCTCTGAAGCTTTCTTT. Full variable domain (remainder filled in from reference TRBV19 and TRBJ1-1): DGGITQSPKYLFRKEGQNVTLSCEQNLNHDAMYWYRQDPGQGLRLIYYSQIVNDFQKGDIAEGYSVSREKKESFPLTVTSAQKNPTAFYLCASSIISEAFFGQGTRLTVV.

CDR3 in DNA: TGTGCCAGCAGCCAAGGGCTTCGGGATGAGCAGTTCTTC. Its translation is CASSQGLRDEQFF. The chain employs TRBV3-1 (or the pseudogene TRBV3-2) and TRBJ2-1, with D unresolved. Germline loops: CDR1 LGHDT, CDR2 YNNKEL (reference sequence). The CDR3 has 13 residues. Trimming took 1 base from V and 8 from J, leaving 9 bases between them.

The CDR3 region has the DNA TGCGCCAGCAGCCTATTCACAGATACGCAGTATTTT. Translation: CASSLFTDTQYF. The chain joins TRBV5-1 to TRBJ2-3, with no clear D. Germline V CDR1 and CDR2: SGHRS, YFSETQ. This CDR3 has 12 amino acids. Trimming pared 4 bases from V and 2 bases from J, leaving 5 bases between.

The chain recombines TRBV5-6 with TRBJ2-5, with D possibly matching TRBD2 (6 bases). Germline V CDR1 and CDR2: SGHDT, YYEEEE. V dropped 0 bases and J dropped 1 base, with 16 bases sitting between them. CDR3 length equals 17 residues. CDR3 bases: TGTGCCAGCAGCTTGGTGGGAGGTGGGAGAGGCCAAGAGACCCAGTACTTC. It yields the protein CASSLVGGGRGQETQYF. The full variable domain, completed using reference TRBV5-6 and TRBJ2-5, is DAGVTQSPTHLIKTRGQQVTLRCSPKSGHDTVSWYQQALGQGPQFIFQYYEEEERQRGNFPDRFSGHQFPNYSSELNVNALLLGDSALYLCASSLVGGGRGQETQYFGPGTRLLVL.

This chain connects TRBV5-1 to TRBJ2-1; 7 nucleotides align to TRBD2. From germline, CDR1 is SGHRS and CDR2 YFSETQ. The CDR3 is made up of 16 amino acids. V lost 1 base to trimming and J lost 3 bases; unmatched junction nucleotides: 7. The DNA of the CDR3 is TGCGCCAGCAGCTTGAGTCCGGGAGGCGACTACAATGAGCAGTTCTTC. The encoded protein is CASSLSPGGDYNEQFF.

Only a few counts were recorded for this clone. The chain links TRBV29-1 to TRBJ2-1; TRBD2 might be the D (6 bases). Germline lookup yields CDR1 SQVTM and CDR2 ANQGSEA. Trimming cost V 1 base and J 3 bases, with 16 bases left between them. The CDR3 loop spans 16 amino acids. CDR3 amino acids: CSVEGPGSHYYNEQFF. CDR3 bases: TGCAGCGTTGAAGGCCCCGGGAGCCACTACTACAATGAGCAGTTCTTC.

This chain joins TRBV27 and TRBJ2-3; perhaps TRBD2 as D (6 bases). The germline gives CDR1 MNHEY, CDR2 SMNVEV (reference sequence). This CDR3 contains 17 residues. V was shortened by 0 bases and J by 1 base, with 14 bases between the two germline ends. The DNA for the CDR3 is TGTGCCAGCAGTTTATCCGTTTGGTCTAGCGGCACAGATACGCAGTATTTT. Translating gives CASSLSVWSSGTDTQYF.

The V gene is TRBV6-6, the J gene TRBJ1-2, with D perhaps matching TRBD1 (5 bases). V lost 5 bases to trimming and J lost 6 bases, with 10 bases between them. This CDR3 has 12 amino acids. Germline V gene sequence: CDR1 MNHNY, CDR2 SVGAGI (reference sequence). For the CDR3, the DNA is TGTGCCAGCAGTCAAACAGGAGATGGCTACACCTTC. Translating it yields CASSQTGDGYTF.

J is TRBJ2-7 and V is TRBV28; D is undetermined. CDR1 and CDR2 (germline): MDHEN, SYDVKM. Trimming shortened V by 6 bases and J by 5 bases, and 20 bases separated the two germline ends. The CDR3 covers 15 residues. CDR3 DNA: TGTGCCAGCAGACCTGAGGTTGGGTCGGTGCACGAGCAGTACTTC. Translated, it gives CASRPEVGSVHEQYF.

This clone showed up just once. J is TRBJ1-1 and V is TRBV30; D ambiguous. Germline V gene sequence: CDR1 GTSNPN, CDR2 SVGIG (reference sequence). The V gene lost 2 bases and the J gene lost 5 bases, with 12 bases spanning the gap. The length of the CDR3 is 13 residues. CDR3 in DNA: TGTGCCTGGAGTCCGGAGGGTCAAACTGAAGCTTTCTTT. It specifies CAWSPEGQTEAFF.

The V call is TRBV7-2, the J call TRBJ1-2, with D unresolved. The CDR3 loop spans 15 amino acids. CDR1 is SGHTA, CDR2 FQGNSA, per germline. V lost 3 bases to trimming and J lost 0 bases, with 11 bases between them. CDR3 bases: TGTGCCAGCAGCTTGTTTTTGGGAGCTAACTATGGCTACACCTTC. This codes for CASSLFLGANYGYTF.

The rearrangement joins TRBV6-2 or TRBV6-3 to TRBJ2-7; maybe TRBD2 (5 bases). V lost 0 bases and J lost 3, with 15 bases in between. Germline-derived CDR1 and CDR2 are MNHEY and SVGEGT. The CDR3 runs 16 residues. CDR3 amino acids: CASSYSTRGLDYEQYF. CDR3 sequence (DNA): TGTGCCAGCAGTTACTCAACTAGAGGGCTGGACTACGAGCAGTACTTC.

The V call is TRBV6-6, the J call TRBJ1-5; 8 nucleotides align to TRBD1. V shed 5 bases, J shed 0 bases, and the junction held 6 bases outside the gene matches. CDR3 length equals 16 residues. Germline CDR1 is MNHNY and CDR2 is SVGAGI (reference sequence). CDR3 in DNA: TGTGCCAGCAGTGGACAGGGAGGGTCTAGCAATCAGCCCCAGCATTTT. Translating gives CASSGQGGSSNQPQHF.

The rearrangement links TRBV5-1 to TRBJ1-2; TRBD1 matches at 8 bases. The CDR3 contains 16 residues. The V and J ends lost 5 bases and 5 bases, in that order; junction bases with no gene match: 14. Germline V gene sequence: CDR1 SGHRS, CDR2 YFSETQ. This chain's CDR3 is CASSTTPSGQVYGYTF. CDR3 bases: TGCGCCAGCAGTACCACCCCGTCGGGACAGGTATATGGCTACACCTTC.

V gene TRBV6-2 or TRBV6-3 combines with J gene TRBJ2-5, with TRBD2 identical over 7 bases. Trimming at V came to 5 bases and at J to 8 bases, leaving 5 bases not matched to a gene. Germline V gene sequence: CDR1 MNHEY, CDR2 SVGEGT. There are 12 residues in the CDR3. The CDR3 DNA is TGTGCCAGCAGTCTACGGGGGGATACCCAGTACTTC. Translation gives CASSLRGDTQYF.

The chain employs TRBV19 and TRBJ2-1; 13 bases agree with TRBD2. CDR3 length: 19 amino acids. With V trimmed by 4 bases and J by 6 bases, 15 bases remained unmatched. Germline loops: CDR1 LNHDA, CDR2 SQIVND (reference sequence). The CDR3 DNA sequence: TGTGCCAGTAGTACCAGGACTAGCGGGAGAATCGGGTTGGGCAATGAGCAGTTCTTC. It translates to CASSTRTSGRIGLGNEQFF.

The CDR3 bases are TGCGCCAGCAGCTTCCGGACTAGCGGGACCCTACGGAACAATGAGCAGTTCTTC. It translates to CASSFRTSGTLRNNEQFF. The genes are TRBV5-1 and TRBJ2-1, with TRBD2 matching 12 bases. The CDR3 is made up of 18 amino acids. Germline-derived CDR1 and CDR2 are SGHRS and YFSETQ. The junction had 11 bases not matched to a gene; V was cut back by 2 bases and J by 5 bases.

The J gene is TRBJ2-3, the V gene TRBV6-2 or TRBV6-3; perhaps TRBD2 as D (5 bases). The CDR3 is 15 amino acids. V lost 2 bases to trimming and J lost 2 bases, with 11 bases between them. Germline assignment: CDR1 MNHEY and CDR2 SVGEGT. This CDR3 is CASSYRGGDTDTQYF. The CDR3 DNA follows: TGTGCCAGCAGTTACCGAGGAGGTGACACAGATACGCAGTATTTT.

CDR3: CASSGTGYGYTF. The CDR3 nucleotides read TGTGCCAGCAGTGGTACAGGGTATGGCTACACCTTC. The chain employs TRBV25-1 and TRBJ1-2, with D perhaps matching TRBD1 (6 bases). The CDR3 has 12 amino acids. Germline V gives CDR1 MGHDK, CDR2 SYGVNS. V was shortened by 4 bases and J by 5 bases, with 8 bases between the two germline ends.

The genes are TRBV18 and TRBJ1-4, with a tentative D call TRBD1 (6 bases). V lost 5 bases to trimming and J lost 4 bases, with 14 bases between them. The CDR3 spans 15 residues. Germline CDR1 reads KGHSH; CDR2 reads LQKENI. CDR3 protein: CASSERQAYNEKLFF. CDR3 nucleotide sequence: TGTGCCAGCTCAGAGCGACAGGCGTATAATGAAAAACTGTTTTTT.

This chain links TRBV23-1 with TRBJ1-4; TRBD1 matches at 7 bases. TRBV23-1 is an open reading frame, and its role is uncertain. There are 19 residues in the CDR3. V was pared by 4 bases and J by 2 bases, with 16 bases of the junction left unmatched. CDR3 DNA sequence: TGCGCCAGCAGTCTCCAAAGCCCGACAGGGTCGGGCACTAATGAAAAACTGTTTTTT. Translation gives CASSLQSPTGSGTNEKLFF.

The CDR3 DNA is TGTGCCAGCAGGGGACTAGCGGGCGACAATGAGCAGTTCTTC. Residues: CASRGLAGDNEQFF. The chain recombines TRBV6-4 with TRBJ2-1, with 12 bases lining up with TRBD2. The germline V gene has CDR1 MRHNA and CDR2 SNTAGT. V shed 6 bases and J 5 bases; nucleotides not matched to a gene: 2. CDR3 size: 14 residues.

As DNA, the CDR3 is TGTGCCAGCTCACCACGTTTCGGGACAGCAACTAATGAAAAACTGTTTTTT. This sequence encodes CASSPRFGTATNEKLFF. The chain links TRBV18 to TRBJ1-4; the match to TRBD1 covers 7 bases. Germline V lookup: CDR1 KGHSH, CDR2 LQKENI. The CDR3 contains 17 residues. The V gene end was trimmed by 1 base and the J gene end by 0 bases; junction bases not matched to a gene: 5. The complete variable domain, with remaining parts taken from reference TRBV18 and TRBJ1-4, reads NAGVMQNPRHLVRRRGQEARLRCSPMKGHSHVYWYRQLPEEGLKFMVYLQKENIIDESGMPKERFSAEFPKEGPSILRIQQVVRGDSAAYFCASSPRFGTATNEKLFFGSGTQLSVL.

The chain employs TRBV5-1 and TRBJ2-7, with a tentative D call TRBD2 (6 bases). Trimming left V 5 bases short and J 5 bases short, with 14 bases between. Per germline, CDR1 SGHRS and CDR2 YFSETQ. This CDR3 contains 13 residues. As DNA, the CDR3 is TGCGCCAGCAGTCCCCTGGCTAGCGACGAGCAGTACTTC. Translating it yields CASSPLASDEQYF.

This sequence joins TRBV6-5 and TRBJ2-1; 7 bases are shared with TRBD2. V gave up 5 bases and J gave up 4 bases; unmatched junction bases: 8. Germline-derived CDR1 and CDR2 are MNHEY and SVGAGI. CDR3 length equals 15 residues. CDR3 nucleotides: TGTGCCAGCAGTACGAGGGGCGGGAGATACAATGAGCAGTTCTTC. This codes for CASSTRGGRYNEQFF.

The V and J genes are TRBV2 and TRBJ2-5, with TRBD2 as a possible D gene (5 bases). Trimming stripped 5 bases from V and 7 bases from J, with 8 bases between. The CDR3 length is 11 residues. CDR1 is SNHLY and CDR2 is FYNNEI in the germline V gene. The CDR3 reads CASSSRGTQYF. CDR3 sequence (DNA): TGTGCCAGCAGTTCCCGGGGGACCCAGTACTTC. The full variable domain, completed using reference TRBV2 and TRBJ2-5, is EPEVTQTPSHQVTQMGQEVILRCVPISNHLYFYWYRQILGQKVEFLVSFYNNEISEKSEIFDDQFSVERPDGSNFTLKIRSTKLEDSAMYFCASSSRGTQYFGPGTRLLVL.

This chain links TRBV5-4 with TRBJ1-2, with TRBD1 matching 9 bases. The CDR3 contains 17 residues. Germline loops: CDR1 SGHNT, CDR2 YYREEE (reference sequence). V was pared by 3 bases and J by 2 bases, with 11 bases of the junction left unmatched. Here the CDR3 DNA reads TGTGCCAGCAGCTCCCGGGACAGGGCCCTTCCCAACTATGGCTACACCTTC. Protein product: CASSSRDRALPNYGYTF.

J is TRBJ1-5 and V is TRBV28, with TRBD1 identical over 9 bases. CDR1 is MDHEN, CDR2 SYDVKM, per germline. Trimming at V came to 6 bases and at J to 4 bases, leaving 10 bases not matched to a gene. The CDR3 sequence is 16 residues long. The CDR3 DNA follows: TGTGCCAGCAGCCTAGAACAGGGGGCCGGGAATCAGCCCCAGCATTTT. Amino acids: CASSLEQGAGNQPQHF.

The chain uses TRBV7-2 and TRBJ2-5; 7 bases match TRBD2. The CDR3 consists of 15 residues. Trimming took 1 base from V and 5 from J; bases not matched to a gene: 7. Per germline, CDR1 SGHTA and CDR2 FQGNSA. The CDR3 bases are TGTGCCAGCAGCTTAGTATCCCTAGCGGTTGAGACCCAGTACTTC. Residues: CASSLVSLAVETQYF.